This T cell receptor beta chain was identified in a study of CD8 T cells in ankylosing spondylitis. The study, taken as a whole, reports: Characteristic, it appeared, of ankylosing spondylitis blood was a TCR beta motif of seven or eight highly homologous variants. The study looked at matched synovial fluid samples from ankylosing spondylitis patients. Disease-linked clones were reported to be significantly enriched there. Disease-linked clones had a CD8+ phenotype and relatively low frequency in peripheral blood.

Remarks on this clonotype: Its matching antigen is unknown.

In germline, CDR1 is MNHEY, CDR2 SMNVEV (reference sequence). The CDR3 is 12 residues long. Trimming pared 5 bases from V and 6 bases from J, leaving 8 bases between. TCRdb analysed the 5' RACE reads with MiXCR anew, one entry per CDR3 protein. The repertoire holds hundreds of thousands of distinct CDR3 sequences, with roughly 12% as singletons. The sequencing sample was made of blood, either unsorted or a sorted T cell fraction (not recorded which). The receptor comes from a male donor with ankylosing spondylitis. The chain carries TRBV27 and TRBJ1-5, with D possibly being TRBD1 (5 bases). CDR3 sequence reads: CASSGAGQPQHF. The CDR3 region has the DNA TGTGCCAGCAGTGGGGCCGGTCAGCCCCAGCATTTT.